These 18 T cell receptor beta chains were sequenced from one sample in a study of cytomegalovirus exposure and HLA in healthy donors (dated by TCRdb to the late 2010s). The library came from the immunoSEQ multiplex PCR assay. For the multiplex PCR, a mixture combining 60 forward primers for TCR Vbeta segments and 13 reverse primers for TCR Jbeta segments was used. TCRdb mirrors the immuneACCESS table, restricted to in-frame sequences. Some clones are absent from its copies; in checked studies, under half trace to an unresolved V gene, and the reason for the others is unknown. This sample gives about 130,000 clones in total; 82% of them show up just once. The ten largest clones represent roughly 8.2% of the sample. Material for sequencing was PBMCs. These receptors were obtained from a woman aged 45-60 years in good health and CMV-seropositive.

This clone is a singleton in its sample. The rearrangement uses TRBV6-5 and TRBJ2-7, with TRBD1 matching over 8 bases. Germline values: CDR1 MNHEY, CDR2 SVGAGI. The CDR3 has 12 amino acids. V was pared by 7 bases and J by 3 bases, with 2 bases of the junction left unmatched. CDR3 DNA sequence: TGTGCCAGCACAGGACAGGGCTACGAGCAGTACTTC. Translated: CASTGQGYEQYF.

The chain combines TRBV27 with TRBJ2-5; D gene ambiguous. CDR3 length equals 15 residues. Germline V gene lookup returns CDR1 MNHEY and CDR2 SMNVEV (reference sequence). With 7 bases removed from V and 2 bases from J, the gap between germline ends came to 17 bases. The CDR3 reads CASTPPRSPQETQYF. The DNA for the CDR3 is TGTGCCAGCACCCCGCCCCGTAGCCCACAAGAGACCCAGTACTTC.

This sequence joins TRBV7-6 and TRBJ2-1, with D hard to call. The germline V gene encodes CDR1 SGHVS and CDR2 FNYEAQ. The CDR3 length is 15 residues. V gave up 5 bases and J gave up 5 bases, with 16 bases separating them. The DNA for the CDR3 is TGTGCCAGCAGCCAAACTCTCACCCCGAACAATGAGCAGTTCTTC. Translation: CASSQTLTPNNEQFF.

The chain employs TRBV5-1 and TRBJ2-4, with 9 nucleotides matching TRBD1. V dropped 2 bases and J dropped 6; count of bases not matched to a gene: 9. The germline CDR1 and CDR2 sequences are SGHRS and YFSETQ. CDR3 size: 16 residues. The CDR3 here is CASSLETGGPRNIQYF. As DNA, the CDR3 is TGCGCCAGCAGCTTAGAGACAGGGGGTCCCCGAAACATTCAGTACTTC.

J is TRBJ2-7 and V is TRBV5-1; the D is unclear. Trimming cost V 0 bases and J 0 bases, with 4 bases left between them. Per germline, CDR1 SGHRS and CDR2 YFSETQ. This CDR3 contains 13 residues. The CDR3 loop reads CASSLGYSYEQYF. Here the CDR3 DNA reads TGCGCCAGCAGCTTGGGCTACTCCTACGAGCAGTACTTC.

This chain uses TRBV4-1 with TRBJ1-2; D call uncertain. The CDR3 is 15 residues long. V was trimmed by 1 base and J by 6 bases, leaving 15 bases between them. Per germline, CDR1 MGHRA and CDR2 YSYEKL. CDR3 nucleotides: TGCGCCAGCAGCCAAGGTCTTGTCCGAGGAGATGGCTACACCTTC. Translation gives CASSQGLVRGDGYTF.

V gene TRBV29-1 combines with J gene TRBJ2-3; 8 bases align to TRBD2. The CDR3 runs 14 residues. Germline V lookup: CDR1 SQVTM, CDR2 ANQGSEA. Trimming removed 4 bases from V and 4 bases from J; junction bases left unmatched: 7. The CDR3 coding sequence is TGCAGCGTTGTACACGGGGGGGAGGCAGATACGCAGTATTTT. Translating it yields CSVVHGGEADTQYF.

The chain recombines TRBV28 with TRBJ2-3, with 8 bases fitting TRBD2. The V gene end was trimmed by 0 bases and the J gene end by 6 bases; junction bases not matched to a gene: 8. This CDR3 comprises 16 residues. Germline CDR1 is MDHEN and CDR2 is SYDVKM. The CDR3 loop is CASSLWLAGTQDTQYF. CDR3 coding DNA: TGTGCCAGCAGTTTATGGCTAGCGGGCACACAGGATACGCAGTATTTT.

This clone was found a few times. The junction does not match germline at one end; this may be a read error. V gene TRBV27 combines with J gene TRBJ1-5; 12 nucleotides match TRBD1. The germline V gene has CDR1 MNHEY and CDR2 SMNVEV (reference sequence). CDR3 length: 15 amino acids. The CDR3 reads CTSRGGTGGDQPQHF. The CDR3 DNA is TGTACCAGCAGAGGGGGGACAGGGGGCGATCAGCCCCAGCATTTT.

Only a few counts were recorded for this clone. This chain uses TRBV5-1 with TRBJ2-1, with 8 bases fitting TRBD2. Germline assignment: CDR1 SGHRS and CDR2 YFSETQ. V lost 6 bases to trimming and J lost 1 base; unmatched junction nucleotides: 3. The CDR3 is 14 amino acids. In DNA form, the CDR3 reads TGCGCCAGCACAAGCGGGGGATCCTACAATGAGCAGTTCTTC. It specifies CASTSGGSYNEQFF.

This clone has a single count. The J gene is TRBJ1-1, the V gene TRBV5-1; perhaps TRBD1 as D (6 bases). Germline CDR1 is SGHRS and CDR2 is YFSETQ. Trimming pared 0 bases from V and 3 bases from J, leaving 9 bases between. The CDR3 has 14 amino acids. The CDR3 reads CASSLEGVHTEAFF. CDR3 DNA: TGCGCCAGCAGCTTGGAGGGGGTACACACTGAAGCTTTCTTT.

The sample holds one count of this clone. The CDR3 spells CAWTLGEGWAFF. The CDR3 DNA reads as TGTGCCTGGACGCTAGGGGAAGGATGGGCTTTCTTT. The chain is built from TRBV30 and TRBJ1-1, with a weak D call TRBD1 (5 bases). Between the trimmed V and J ends, which lost 4 bases and 11 bases, there was a span of 17 bases. This CDR3 region has 12 residues. Per the germline V gene, CDR1 is GTSNPN and CDR2 is SVGIG (reference sequence).

The J gene is TRBJ2-5, the V gene TRBV27, with a tentative D call TRBD2 (5 bases). Germline CDR1 reads MNHEY; CDR2 reads SMNVEV (reference sequence). The CDR3 runs to 15 residues. Trimming stripped 4 bases from V and 4 bases from J, with 16 bases between. CDR3 amino acids: CASSSAWTPGETQYF. The CDR3 coding sequence is TGTGCCAGCAGTTCGGCCTGGACTCCTGGAGAGACCCAGTACTTC.

The V and J genes are TRBV29-1 and TRBJ2-1; tentative D call: TRBD2 (6 bases). The CDR3 is 15 residues long. V lost 0 bases to trimming and J lost 4 bases, with 13 bases between them. CDR1 is SQVTM and CDR2 is ANQGSEA in the germline V gene. The chain's CDR3 is CSVEDRGGAYNEQFF. Here the CDR3 DNA reads TGCAGCGTTGAAGATAGGGGCGGGGCGTACAATGAGCAGTTCTTC.

The chain has TRBV5-1 and TRBJ2-1; 7 bases align to TRBD1. CDR3 length: 16 amino acids. V lost 0 bases and J lost 0; bases outside the gene matches: 3. The germline CDR1 and CDR2 sequences are SGHRS and YFSETQ. The CDR3 DNA is TGCGCCAGCAGCTTGGTAGCAGGGGGCTCCTACAATGAGCAGTTCTTC. Protein sequence: CASSLVAGGSYNEQFF.

The chain couples TRBV4-2 to TRBJ2-1; D is uncertain. Trimming took off 4 bases at V and 5 bases at J, with 18 bases between the two ends. Germline CDR1 LGHNA, CDR2 YNFKEQ. The length of the CDR3 is 16 residues. The CDR3 region is CASSRLGDSTDNEQFF. CDR3 sequence (DNA): TGTGCCAGCAGCCGGCTAGGAGATAGCACGGACAATGAGCAGTTCTTC.

This rearrangement joins TRBV5-6 to TRBJ1-4; no clear D. Germline V gene sequence: CDR1 SGHDT, CDR2 YYEEEE. V lost 6 bases, J lost 6 bases, and 15 bases lay in between. CDR3 length: 14 amino acids. The CDR3 coding sequence is TGTGCCAGCACTGCGAAGAATAACTATGAAAAACTGTTTTTT. This translates into CASTAKNNYEKLFF.

This chain uses TRBV23-1 with TRBJ2-5; 8 nucleotides line up with TRBD1. TRBV23-1 is placed among ORFs of uncertain function. V lost 6 bases to trimming and J lost 7 bases; unmatched junction nucleotides: 7. The CDR3 consists of 13 residues. The CDR3 reads CASRQGDTGTQYF. The CDR3 bases are TGCGCCAGCAGACAGGGGGACACGGGGACCCAGTACTTC.